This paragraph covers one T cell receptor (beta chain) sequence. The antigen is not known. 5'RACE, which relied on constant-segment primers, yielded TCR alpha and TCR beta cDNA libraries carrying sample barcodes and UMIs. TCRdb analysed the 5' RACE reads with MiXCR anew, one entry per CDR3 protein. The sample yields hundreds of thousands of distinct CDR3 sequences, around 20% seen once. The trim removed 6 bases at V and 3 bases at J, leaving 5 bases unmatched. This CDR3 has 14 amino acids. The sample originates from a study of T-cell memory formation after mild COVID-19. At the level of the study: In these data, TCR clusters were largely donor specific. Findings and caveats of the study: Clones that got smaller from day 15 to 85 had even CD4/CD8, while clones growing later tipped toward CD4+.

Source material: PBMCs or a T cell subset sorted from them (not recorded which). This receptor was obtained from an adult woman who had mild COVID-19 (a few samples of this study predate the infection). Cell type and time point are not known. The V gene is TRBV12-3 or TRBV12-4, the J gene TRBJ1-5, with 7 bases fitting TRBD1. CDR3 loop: CASRRGQPNQPQHF. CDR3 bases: TGTGCCAGCAGAAGGGGACAGCCCAATCAGCCCCAGCATTTT.